The 24 T cell receptor beta chains below come from one sample, sequenced in a study of TIL therapy for anti-PD-1-resistant metastatic lung cancer. The immunoSEQ assay was v3. Data came from immunoSEQ multiplex PCR; TCRdb stores just in-frame clones and leaves some out. The table includes approximately 95,000 clones, roughly 65% detected once. Time point noted: pre-treatment sample, taken before nivolumab and TIL therapy. Most excised metastases sampled were pleural nodules or supraclavicular lymph nodes. Specimen: tumor tissue, collected at baseline. The origin of the receptors is a person between 25 and 80 years old with non-small cell lung cancer.

With respect to this clone: This sample includes further DNA sequences coding for the same CDR3. CDR3 in amino acids: CASSPPSTDTQYF. In nucleotides, the CDR3 is TGTGCCAGCTCACCCCCTAGCACAGATACGCAGTATTTT. V usage is TRBV18 and J usage is TRBJ2-3; D is undetermined. The V gene's germline CDR1 is KGHSH and CDR2 LQKENI. CDR3 length: 13 residues. The ends were cut back, 3 bases at V and 0 bases at J, with 4 bases in the middle. The full variable domain, completed using reference TRBV18 and TRBJ2-3, is NAGVMQNPRHLVRRRGQEARLRCSPMKGHSHVYWYRQLPEEGLKFMVYLQKENIIDESGMPKERFSAEFPKEGPSILRIQQVVRGDSAAYFCASSPPSTDTQYFGPGTRLTVL.

This sequence joins TRBV19 and TRBJ2-6; D tentatively fits TRBD1 or TRBD2 (6 bases each). Trimming left V 10 bases short and J 1 base short, with 20 bases between. The CDR3 length is 17 residues. The germline gives CDR1 LNHDA, CDR2 SQIVND (reference sequence). CDR3: CATGGGGLSSGANVLTF. The DNA for the CDR3 is TGTGCCACCGGGGGTGGGGGGCTCTCTTCTGGGGCCAACGTCCTGACTTTC.

This clone was observed a single time. V gene TRBV27 combines with J gene TRBJ1-1; 8 bases are shared with TRBD1. J was trimmed by 1 base and V by 7 bases; bases with no gene match: 2. The length of the CDR3 is 13 residues. CDR1 and CDR2 from the germline V gene are MNHEY and SMNVEV (reference sequence). The CDR3 region has the DNA TGTGCCAGCAAAACAGGGGGGAACACTGAAGCTTTCTTT. This gives the protein CASKTGGNTEAFF.

This chain links TRBV11-2 with TRBJ2-7; 8 bases line up with TRBD1. The CDR3 loop spans 14 amino acids. The V gene's germline CDR1 is SGHAT and CDR2 FQNNGV. Trimming removed 4 bases from V and 6 bases from J; junction bases left unmatched: 8. The CDR3 spells CASSSMDRESEQYF. In DNA form, the CDR3 reads TGTGCCAGCAGCTCGATGGACAGGGAGAGCGAGCAGTACTTC. Filled out from reference TRBV11-2 and TRBJ2-7, the complete variable domain reads EAGVAQSPRYKIIEKRQSVAFWCNPISGHATLYWYQQILGQGPKLLIQFQNNGVVDDSQLPKDRFSAERLKGVDSTLKIQPAKLEDSAVYLCASSSMDRESEQYFGPGTRLTVT.

This chain joins TRBV19 and TRBJ1-1; D gene unclear. Trimming took 0 bases from V and 5 from J, leaving 13 bases between them. The CDR3 spans 15 residues. Germline CDR1 reads LNHDA; CDR2 reads SQIVND (reference sequence). For the CDR3, the DNA is TGTGCCAGTAGTATAGATAAGGGCGGAGGGACTGAAGCTTTCTTT. This codes for CASSIDKGGGTEAFF. Drawing the rest from reference TRBV19 and TRBJ1-1, the complete variable domain is DGGITQSPKYLFRKEGQNVTLSCEQNLNHDAMYWYRQDPGQGLRLIYYSQIVNDFQKGDIAEGYSVSREKKESFPLTVTSAQKNPTAFYLCASSIDKGGGTEAFFGQGTRLTVV.

The chain links TRBV5-6 to TRBJ2-3; TRBD1 matches at 7 bases. J lost 4 bases, V lost 4 bases, and 0 bases had no gene match. The CDR3 sequence is 12 residues long. Per the germline V gene, CDR1 is SGHDT and CDR2 is YYEEEE. This CDR3 reads CASSRGPDTQYF. The CDR3 DNA reads TGTGCCAGCAGCAGGGGGCCAGATACGCAGTATTTT.

Notes on this clone: At the DNA level, this CDR3 is encoded by other sequences in the same sample as well. This chain connects TRBV6-5 to TRBJ1-4; a weak D match, TRBD1 (6 bases). The CDR3 totals 15 residues. The V and J ends lost 2 bases and 7 bases respectively, with 14 bases between them. Looked up from germline, CDR1 is MNHEY and CDR2 is SVGAGI. CDR3 coding DNA: TGTGCCAGCAGTTACGCGACAGGAGGGTCTGAAAAACTGTTTTTT. This translates into CASSYATGGSEKLFF.

The gene calls are TRBV9 and TRBJ1-6; D is unclear. V was pared by 0 bases and J by 6 bases, with 7 bases between. There are 14 residues in the CDR3. Germline CDR1 SGDLS, CDR2 YYNGEE. The CDR3 DNA is TGTGCCAGCAGCGTAGCGGACTTTAATTCACCCCTCCACTTT. Protein product: CASSVADFNSPLHF.

The CDR3 loop reads CASTSGMSTNEKLFF. Here the CDR3 DNA reads TGTGCCAGCACGTCAGGGATGTCGACTAATGAAAAACTGTTTTTT. The genes are TRBV6-5 and TRBJ1-4; D is perhaps TRBD1 (5 bases). The V gene's germline CDR1 is MNHEY and CDR2 SVGAGI. V was trimmed by 7 bases and J by 2 bases, leaving 14 bases between them. The CDR3 contains 15 residues.

There are a few counts of this clone. The chain combines TRBV14 with TRBJ2-3; D might be TRBD2 (6 bases). CDR1 is SGHDN, CDR2 FVKESK, per germline. The germline V and J ends were trimmed by 1 base and 2 bases, with 13 bases remaining between them. The CDR3 covers 16 residues. The CDR3 DNA reads TGTGCCAGCAGCCAAGTCTCCGGGAGCGTCACAGATACGCAGTATTTT. This gives the protein CASSQVSGSVTDTQYF.

The chain carries TRBV19 and TRBJ1-6; a weak D match, TRBD1 (5 bases). The CDR3 is made up of 15 amino acids. Germline V gives CDR1 LNHDA, CDR2 SQIVND (reference sequence). Trimming removed 5 bases from V and 6 bases from J, with 14 bases in between. The CDR3 DNA sequence: TGTGCCAGTAGTCCTGGACAAGTCACTAATTCACCCCTCCACTTT. This gives the protein CASSPGQVTNSPLHF.

V is TRBV7-3 and J is TRBJ2-5; 7 bases match TRBD2. The germline CDR1 and CDR2 sequences are SGHTA and FQGTGA. V shed 5 bases, J shed 4 bases, and the junction held 7 bases outside the gene matches. The CDR3 totals 14 residues. CDR3: CASSVGRSGETQYF. CDR3 nucleotide sequence: TGTGCCAGCAGCGTCGGGAGGTCGGGAGAGACCCAGTACTTC. The whole variable domain, filled in from reference TRBV7-3 and TRBJ2-5, reads GAGVSQTPSNKVTEKGKYVELRCDPISGHTALYWYRQSLGQGPEFLIYFQGTGAADDSGLPNDRFFAVRPEGSVSTLKIQRTERGDSAVYLCASSVGRSGETQYFGPGTRLLVL.

This clone was recorded only once. V usage is TRBV7-2 and J usage is TRBJ2-7; D is unresolved. This CDR3 region has 14 residues. CDR1 and CDR2 from the germline V gene are SGHTA and FQGNSA. Trimming stripped 1 base from V and 0 bases from J, with 7 bases between. The CDR3, as DNA: TGTGCCAGCAGCTTAGGGCCCCCCTCCTACGAGCAGTACTTC. It is translated as CASSLGPPSYEQYF.

CDR3 protein: CASRKQGVQETQYF. DNA of the CDR3: TGTGCCAGCAGGAAACAGGGAGTCCAAGAGACCCAGTACTTC. This chain connects TRBV2 to TRBJ2-5, with a tentative D call TRBD1 (6 bases). Trimming removed 6 bases at V and 1 base at J, with 12 bases between. The CDR3 loop spans 14 amino acids. Germline assignment: CDR1 SNHLY and CDR2 FYNNEI.

This chain connects TRBV28 to TRBJ2-3; D unresolved. This CDR3 is built from 13 residues. Germline V lookup: CDR1 MDHEN, CDR2 SYDVKM. V lost 3 bases, J lost 3 bases, and 7 bases lay in between. CDR3 bases: TGTGCCAGCAGTTTTCCCCCAACAGATACGCAGTATTTT. Its translation: CASSFPPTDTQYF. The whole variable domain, filled in from reference TRBV28 and TRBJ2-3, reads DVKVTQSSRYLVKRTGEKVFLECVQDMDHENMFWYRQDPGLGLRLIYFSYDVKMKEKGDIPEGYSVSREKKERFSLILESASTNQTSMYLCASSFPPTDTQYFGPGTRLTVL.

The genes are TRBV9 and TRBJ2-2, with a weak D call TRBD1 (8 bases). CDR1 and CDR2 (germline): SGDLS, YYNGEE. The V end was cut by 7 bases, the J end by 0 bases, with 13 bases between. The CDR3 spans 15 residues. The CDR3 region is CASRTGGANTGELFF. Here the CDR3 DNA reads TGTGCCAGCCGAACAGGGGGGGCGAACACCGGGGAGCTGTTTTTT.

V and J are TRBV12-2 and TRBJ2-5; the table's D call, TRBD2, was not checked against the DNA. TRBV12-2 is termed a pseudogene. The CDR3 loop spans 17 amino acids. CDR3 DNA: TGTGCAAGTCGCTTTGCCGGGATGGAGGCCATCCAAGAGACCCAGTACTTC. It yields the protein CASRFAGMEAIQETQYF.

The chain uses TRBV3-1 (or the pseudogene TRBV3-2) and TRBJ1-4; a weak D match, TRBD1 (5 bases). Germline CDR1 LGHDT, CDR2 YNNKEL (reference sequence). CDR3 size: 14 residues. V was clipped by 4 bases and J by 3 bases, with 9 bases between them. CDR3 nucleotides: TGTGCCAGCAGCCTACAGGCTTCTAATGAAAAACTGTTTTTT. Translating it yields CASSLQASNEKLFF.

The chain uses TRBV5-4 and TRBJ2-1; perhaps TRBD2 as D (5 bases). The ends were cut back, 4 bases at V and 9 bases at J, with 20 bases in the middle. CDR3 length: 15 amino acids. Germline V gene data show CDR1 as SGHNT and CDR2 as YYREEE (reference sequence). The CDR3 DNA reads TGTGCCAGCAGCCCTCACTGGACTGAAACGGGTGAGCAGTTCTTC. Its translation: CASSPHWTETGEQFF.

The CDR3 spells CASSLEAIRSMSGANVLTF. CDR3 nucleotide sequence: TGTGCCAGCAGCTTAGAGGCTATTAGAAGTATGTCTGGGGCCAACGTCCTGACTTTC. This chain links TRBV7-6 with TRBJ2-6; D unclear. V lost 1 base and J lost 1, with 17 bases in between. CDR1 and CDR2 from the germline V gene are SGHVS and FNYEAQ. The CDR3 is 19 residues long.

This clone has just a few counts. This chain connects TRBV3-1 (or the pseudogene TRBV3-2) to TRBJ2-1, with 8 bases identical to TRBD2. Germline loops: CDR1 LGHDT, CDR2 YNNKEL (reference sequence). This CDR3 has 14 amino acids. Trimming at V came to 4 bases and at J to 7 bases, leaving 6 bases not matched to a gene. CDR3 DNA: TGTGCCAGCAGCCCGGGACTAGTAGGGAATGAGCAGTTCTTC. As protein: CASSPGLVGNEQFF.

This chain links TRBV6-5 with TRBJ2-2, with 9 bases lining up with TRBD1. The CDR3 spans 15 residues. CDR1 and CDR2 (germline): MNHEY, SVGAGI. V dropped 6 bases and J dropped 4; count of bases not matched to a gene: 6. CDR3 coding DNA: TGTGCCAGCAGCACGGGACAGGGAGGCACCGGGGAGCTGTTTTTT. This codes for CASSTGQGGTGELFF.

The chain recombines TRBV5-6 with TRBJ1-1, with D possibly TRBD1 on 5 matching bases. The V and J ends lost 4 bases and 1 base respectively, with 8 bases between them. CDR3 length: 13 residues. The germline gives CDR1 SGHDT, CDR2 YYEEEE. CDR3 bases: TGTGCCAGCAGCACCCAGGGGAACACTGAAGCTTTCTTT. Translating gives CASSTQGNTEAFF.

This chain joins TRBV4-3 and TRBJ2-7; a weak D match, TRBD2 (5 bases). Germline CDR1 is LGHNA and CDR2 is YSLEER. The V and J ends lost 4 bases and 1 base respectively, with 14 bases between them. The CDR3 length is 15 residues. CDR3 amino acids: CASSPSLPGSYEQYF. DNA for the CDR3: TGCGCCAGCAGCCCATCGCTTCCGGGGTCCTACGAGCAGTACTTC.